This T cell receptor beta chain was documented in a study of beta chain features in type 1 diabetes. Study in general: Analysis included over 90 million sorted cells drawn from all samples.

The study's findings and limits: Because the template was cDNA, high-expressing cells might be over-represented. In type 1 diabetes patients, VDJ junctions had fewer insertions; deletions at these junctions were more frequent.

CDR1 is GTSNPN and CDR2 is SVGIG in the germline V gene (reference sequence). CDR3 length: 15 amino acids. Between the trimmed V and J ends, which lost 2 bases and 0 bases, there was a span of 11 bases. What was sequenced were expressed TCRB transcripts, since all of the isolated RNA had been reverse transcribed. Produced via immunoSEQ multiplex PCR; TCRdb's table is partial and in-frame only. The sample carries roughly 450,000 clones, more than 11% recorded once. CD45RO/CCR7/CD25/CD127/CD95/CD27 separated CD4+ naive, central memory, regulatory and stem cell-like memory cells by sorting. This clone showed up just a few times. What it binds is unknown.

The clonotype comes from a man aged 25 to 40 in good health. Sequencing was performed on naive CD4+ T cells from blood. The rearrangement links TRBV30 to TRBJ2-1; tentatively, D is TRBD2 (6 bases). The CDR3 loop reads CAWSFGGSSYNEQFF. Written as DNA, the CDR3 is TGTGCCTGGAGTTTTGGGGGGAGCTCCTACAATGAGCAGTTCTTC.